The subject of this entry is one T cell receptor beta chain. The record originates from a study of shared clonotypes between healthy human individuals. CDR1 is MNHEY, CDR2 SVGAGI, per germline. Deletions cut 3 bases from V and 5 bases from J, with 13 bases between. This CDR3 is 14 amino acids long. Clones were sequenced by immunoSEQ multiplex PCR, and TCRdb holds only the in-frame ones, with some missing. The repertoire holds a few million clones, with 93% as singletons. The chain combines TRBV6-5 with TRBJ1-1, with D possibly TRBD1 on 6 matching bases. Sequenced input: naive CD4+ T cells from PBMCs. Documented subset: CD45RA+ positively selected. This receptor was obtained from a man aged 18 to 35 in good health. Some clones in this sample may be carry-over from other donors' samples. The CDR3 region is CASSYKGGGTEAFF. The CDR3 DNA follows: TGTGCCAGCAGTTATAAGGGGGGAGGAACTGAAGCTTTCTTT.